Below, one TCR beta chain is given with its context. Its specificity is not known. This sample was included in a study of T cells in Graves' hyperthyroidism and ophthalmopathy. About the study: Peripheral blood sampling occurred at initial diagnosis, before any treatment. General study points: In the blood, most expanded thyroid clonotypes above 0.001 appeared as well.

Amplification of TCR beta CDR3 regions used RNA as the template. With the HTBI primer set, the TCR CDR3 went through a first round of RT-PCR. Each CDR3 protein is one row after TCRdb ran MiXCR on the multiplex PCR reads. Of 500,000 to 650,000 distinct CDR3 sequences listed, roughly 17% were seen once; the top ten hold 15% to 20%. Ophthalmopathy patients had Clinical Activity Score at least 3, NOSPECS grade at least 4, duration under 3 months. This receptor was identified in a young woman with Graves' ophthalmopathy. Sequences were obtained from blood.

The CDR3 DNA reads TGCGCCAGCAGTGATACCGGGGGGAACACCGGGGAGCTGTTTTTT. Protein: CASSDTGGNTGELFF. The V and J genes are TRBV10-2 and TRBJ2-2, with D possibly TRBD2 on 6 matching bases. Germline CDR1 is WSHSY and CDR2 is SAAADI. The CDR3 runs to 15 residues. The V end was cut by 3 bases, the J end by 1 base, with 9 bases between.